The 28 T cell receptor beta chains below were found in one sample sequenced in a study of cytomegalovirus exposure and HLA in healthy donors. The PCR employed 60 Vbeta primers together with 13 Jbeta primers. Profiling relied on immunoSEQ multiplex PCR, and the TCRdb table lists in-frame clones only, not all of them. This table holds about 150,000 clones, roughly 79% found once. What was sequenced was PBMCs. The receptors stem from a man between 18 and 29 years old in good health and CMV-seronegative.

As to this clone: The junction does not match germline at one end; this may be a read error. This chain joins TRBV7-9 and TRBJ1-1, with D uncertain. The V gene's germline CDR1 is SEHNR and CDR2 FQNEAQ (reference sequence). This CDR3 has 11 residues. CDR3: CSSTRGTEAFF. The CDR3 DNA reads as TGTTCCAGCACCCGGGGCACTGAAGCTTTCTTT.

The J gene is TRBJ2-7, the V gene TRBV7-2, with 14 nucleotides matching TRBD2. V shed 3 bases, J shed 8 bases, and the junction held 9 bases outside the gene matches. This CDR3 is built from 16 residues. Germline loops: CDR1 SGHTA, CDR2 FQGNSA. The CDR3 protein is CASSFPPGTSGGKQYF. CDR3 DNA sequence: TGTGCCAGCAGCTTTCCACCCGGGACTAGCGGGGGAAAGCAGTACTTC.

V and J are TRBV10-3 and TRBJ1-3; 9 bases fit TRBD1. This CDR3 is 14 amino acids long. After removal of 6 bases from V and 2 bases from J, the junction contained 2 bases not matched to a gene. CDR1 and CDR2 (germline): ENHRY, SYGVKD. The CDR3 here is CAISWTGAGNTIYF. CDR3 DNA: TGTGCCATCAGCTGGACAGGGGCTGGAAACACCATATATTTT.

This clone was seen a few times. The chain employs TRBV6-5 and TRBJ1-2, with TRBD1 matching 9 bases. CDR3 length equals 14 residues. Per the germline V gene, CDR1 is MNHEY and CDR2 is SVGAGI. Unmatched junction bases numbered 8, after V lost 4 bases and J lost 8 bases. The CDR3 loop reads CASSFLGQGDGYTF. The CDR3 coding sequence is TGTGCCAGCAGTTTCCTGGGACAGGGAGACGGCTACACCTTC.

J is TRBJ1-1 and V is TRBV19; TRBD1 agrees at 7 bases. V was pared by 9 bases and J by 3 bases, with 10 bases of the junction left unmatched. CDR1 and CDR2 (germline): LNHDA, SQIVND (reference sequence). The CDR3 is made up of 14 amino acids. Written as DNA, the CDR3 is TGTGCCAGCCGACAGGGTACGGGGGACACTGAAGCTTTCTTT. This codes for CASRQGTGDTEAFF.

This clone has just one count. CDR3 in amino acids: CSARPNNEQFF. In nucleotides, the CDR3 is TGCAGTGCTAGACCAAACAATGAGCAGTTCTTC. This chain uses TRBV20-1 with TRBJ2-1; D gene ambiguous. The CDR3 covers 11 residues. V was trimmed by 2 bases and J by 5 bases, leaving 4 bases between them. The V gene's germline CDR1 is DFQATT and CDR2 SNEGSKA (reference sequence).

CDR3 region: CASSLAAVGRGGADTQYF. The CDR3, as DNA: TGTGCCAGCAGCTTAGCGGCGGTGGGGCGGGGGGGCGCAGATACGCAGTATTTT. The chain combines TRBV7-2 with TRBJ2-3, with 9 bases fitting TRBD2. This CDR3 is 18 amino acids long. After removal of 0 bases from V and 4 bases from J, the junction contained 11 bases not matched to a gene. Germline V gene data show CDR1 as SGHTA and CDR2 as FQGNSA.

This clone was observed a handful of times. This chain links TRBV4-3 with TRBJ1-6; 9 bases align to TRBD1. This CDR3 has 15 residues. V lost 2 bases to trimming and J lost 8 bases; unmatched junction nucleotides: 4. Germline-derived CDR1 and CDR2 are LGHNA and YSLEER. Here the CDR3 reads CASSQYDRGDSPLHF. The CDR3 DNA reads TGCGCCAGCAGCCAATATGACAGGGGGGATTCACCCCTCCACTTT.

In its sample, this clone was seen a few times. As DNA, the CDR3 is TGCGCCAGCAGCCAAGATGCGGAGGTGGGGGAGCTGTTTTTT. Residues: CASSQDAEVGELFF. The chain couples TRBV4-1 to TRBJ2-2; TRBD2 is a possible D gene (5 bases). V was cut by 0 bases and J by 8 bases, with 10 bases left in between. This CDR3 has 14 amino acids. Germline values: CDR1 MGHRA, CDR2 YSYEKL.

V is TRBV10-1 and J is TRBJ2-5, with 10 bases identical to TRBD2. The CDR3 sequence is 18 residues long. Losses at the gene ends were 6 bases for V and 2 bases for J; bases not matched to a gene: 15. The germline V gene has CDR1 WNHNN and CDR2 SYGVQD (reference sequence). This CDR3 reads CASSPGVAGGSLQETQYF. CDR3 DNA sequence: TGCGCCAGCAGCCCCGGGGTAGCGGGGGGCTCACTTCAAGAGACCCAGTACTTC.

Comment on this clone: The same CDR3 also results from other DNA sequences found in this sample. The chain links TRBV6-6 to TRBJ2-1, with TRBD2 matching 7 bases. Germline-derived CDR1 and CDR2 are MNHNY and SVGAGI (reference sequence). The CDR3 is made up of 16 amino acids. The V gene end was trimmed by 2 bases and the J gene end by 5 bases; junction bases not matched to a gene: 9. The CDR3 sequence: CASSYRTSGINNEQFF. The CDR3 DNA sequence: TGTGCCAGCAGTTACAGGACCAGCGGGATTAACAATGAGCAGTTCTTC.

This clone was detected many times. This chain connects TRBV29-1 to TRBJ1-1, with D hard to call. CDR1 SQVTM and CDR2 ANQGSEA come from the germline V gene. This CDR3 has 12 amino acids. With 7 bases removed from V and 6 bases from J, the gap between germline ends came to 15 bases. In nucleotides, the CDR3 is TGCAGCGGTTGGGCCTTAAGGCCTGAAGCTTTCTTT. As protein: CSGWALRPEAFF.

V gene TRBV29-1 combines with J gene TRBJ2-1; 8 nucleotides match TRBD1. The V segment lost 5 bases and the J segment 4 bases; nucleotides outside the gene matches: 7. This CDR3 contains 14 residues. Germline V lookup: CDR1 SQVTM, CDR2 ANQGSEA. The CDR3 DNA reads TGCAGCGTTTCCAACAGGGGGACGTACAATGAGCAGTTCTTC. It translates to CSVSNRGTYNEQFF.

This chain joins TRBV4-3 and TRBJ2-6; the D gene is possibly TRBD2 (5 bases). Deletions cut 8 bases from V and 3 bases from J, with 8 bases between. CDR1 is LGHNA and CDR2 is YSLEER in the germline V gene. This CDR3 spans 13 amino acids. The CDR3 region has the DNA TGCGCCAGCGGGAGTGGTGGGGCCAACGTCCTGACTTTC. As protein: CASGSGGANVLTF.

This clone came up once. The chain employs TRBV27 and TRBJ1-1; D remains ambiguous. CDR3 length equals 14 residues. CDR1 is MNHEY, CDR2 SMNVEV, per germline (reference sequence). V was pared by 1 base and J by 0 bases, with 6 bases between. CDR3 nucleotides: TGTGCCAGCAGTTTATACGGGGTGAACACTGAAGCTTTCTTT. Protein product: CASSLYGVNTEAFF.

The chain recombines TRBV5-1 with TRBJ2-3; TRBD2 matches 10 bases. The CDR3 is 15 amino acids. Germline CDR1 and CDR2: SGHRS and YFSETQ. The V gene end was trimmed by 4 bases and the J gene end by 1 base; junction bases not matched to a gene: 3. For the CDR3, the DNA is TGCGCCAGCAGCACCGGACTAGCGGGCACAGATACGCAGTATTTT. This sequence encodes CASSTGLAGTDTQYF.

The chain is built from TRBV5-4 and TRBJ2-7, with D possibly matching TRBD1 (5 bases). The germline V and J ends were trimmed by 3 bases and 6 bases, with 19 bases remaining between them. Per the germline V gene, CDR1 is SGHNT and CDR2 is YYREEE (reference sequence). This CDR3 has 15 residues. CDR3 residues: CASSSVRGGQGEQYV. The CDR3, as DNA: TGTGCCAGCAGCTCCGTAAGGGGCGGCCAGGGCGAGCAGTACGTC.

This clone has a single count. CDR3 region: CASSGNFYTEAFF. The CDR3 nucleotides are TGTGCCAGCAGTGGAAACTTCTACACTGAAGCTTTCTTT. The chain links TRBV2 to TRBJ1-1; no reliable D call. The germline V gene encodes CDR1 SNHLY and CDR2 FYNNEI. V was pared by 4 bases and J by 3 bases, with 9 bases between. The CDR3 length is 13 residues.

This clone was seen a handful of times. The chain recombines TRBV14 with TRBJ2-5, with 8 positions matching TRBD1. The junction had 5 bases not matched to a gene; V was cut back by 4 bases and J by 4 bases. This CDR3 region has 14 residues. Germline V gives CDR1 SGHDN, CDR2 FVKESK. The CDR3 nucleotides read TGTGCCAGCAGCCTTCACGACAGGGGAGAGACCCAGTACTTC. Translated: CASSLHDRGETQYF.

The chain employs TRBV7-2 and TRBJ1-2, with 7 bases aligning to TRBD1. CDR1 is SGHTA and CDR2 is FQGNSA in the germline V gene. CDR3 size: 15 residues. Trimming at V came to 2 bases and at J to 3 bases, leaving 6 bases not matched to a gene. CDR3 in amino acids: CASSLQPGTDYGYTF. The CDR3 DNA reads as TGTGCCAGCAGCTTACAGCCCGGGACAGACTATGGCTACACCTTC.

The V and J genes are TRBV27 and TRBJ2-3, with D perhaps TRBD1 (6 bases). The CDR3 runs 14 residues. Germline V gene data show CDR1 as MNHEY and CDR2 as SMNVEV (reference sequence). The V and J ends lost 1 base and 2 bases respectively, with 7 bases between them. CDR3: CASSLWGLTDTQYF. The CDR3 region has the DNA TGTGCCAGCAGTTTATGGGGGCTCACAGATACGCAGTATTTT.

J is TRBJ2-5 and V is TRBV5-5; D might be TRBD1 (6 bases). V was shortened by 0 bases and J by 5 bases, with 14 bases between the two germline ends. CDR1 SGHKS and CDR2 YYEKEE come from the germline V gene (reference sequence). This CDR3 is 15 amino acids long. Here the CDR3 DNA reads TGTGCCAGCAGCTTGGTCCCAGGACAGTGGGAGACCCAGTACTTC. Translated, it gives CASSLVPGQWETQYF.

V gene TRBV21-1 combines with J gene TRBJ2-3; the table calls TRBD2, which could not be checked here. TRBV21-1 is a known pseudogene. The CDR3 sequence is 16 residues long. The CDR3 nucleotides are TGTGCCAGCAGCCCTTATGCGGGGCATAGCACAGATACGCAGTATTTT. It codes for CASSPYAGHSTDTQYF.

This clone appeared a few times. The J gene is TRBJ1-1, the V gene TRBV4-3, with D perhaps TRBD1 (6 bases). Germline V gene data show CDR1 as LGHNA and CDR2 as YSLEER. The CDR3 length is 17 residues. Trimming took 1 base from V and 7 from J, leaving 22 bases between them. The CDR3 DNA sequence: TGCGCCAGCAGCCAAGTAAAGGTACAGGGCAGCACTATTGAAGCTTTCTTT. Translation gives CASSQVKVQGSTIEAFF.

This clone has just a few counts. This chain uses TRBV2 with TRBJ1-3; a possible D gene is TRBD1 (6 bases). Trimming removed 4 bases at V and 0 bases at J, with 10 bases between. The germline CDR1 and CDR2 sequences are SNHLY and FYNNEI. CDR3 length: 15 residues. This chain's CDR3 is CASSAGHFSGNTIYF. The CDR3 coding sequence is TGTGCCAGCAGTGCGGGACACTTCTCTGGAAACACCATATATTTT.

This chain connects TRBV5-1 to TRBJ2-1; TRBD2 aligns across 13 bases. Losses at the gene ends were 3 bases for V and 9 bases for J; bases not matched to a gene: 9. This CDR3 spans 16 amino acids. Germline assignment: CDR1 SGHRS and CDR2 YFSETQ. CDR3 nucleotide sequence: TGCGCCAGCAGCTCAACAACTAGCGGGGGGGCCGGTGAGCAGTTCTTC. It yields the protein CASSSTTSGGAGEQFF.

This clone was recorded once. The chain is built from TRBV11-2 and TRBJ1-1; D not certain. Germline CDR1 and CDR2: SGHAT and FQNNGV. Trimming removed 2 bases at V and 12 bases at J, with 19 bases between. This CDR3 region has 14 residues. Written as DNA, the CDR3 is TGTGCCAGCAGCTTAAGGGCACGGGGTACGGTATCTTTCTTT. Translation: CASSLRARGTVSFF.

This sequence joins TRBV7-6 and TRBJ2-5, with 9 positions matching TRBD2. V shed 4 bases and J 7 bases; nucleotides not matched to a gene: 4. The germline V gene encodes CDR1 SGHVS and CDR2 FNYEAQ. The CDR3 has 13 residues. The chain's CDR3 is CASSWTSEGTQYF. CDR3 DNA: TGTGCCAGCAGCTGGACTAGCGAGGGGACCCAGTACTTC. The complete variable domain, with remaining parts taken from reference TRBV7-6 and TRBJ2-5, reads GAGVSQSPRYKVTKRGQDVALRCDPISGHVSLYWYRQALGQGPEFLTYFNYEAQQDKSGLPNDRFSAERPEGSISTLTIQRTEQRDSAMYRCASSWTSEGTQYFGPGTRLLVL.